The 27 T cell receptor beta chains below were found in one sample sequenced in a study of OX40 agonist ivuxolimab in advanced cancers. Data came from immunoSEQ multiplex PCR; TCRdb stores just in-frame clones and leaves some out. Of about 61,000 clones listed, roughly 86% are singletons. The source was CD4+ or CD8+ T cells sorted from blood, collected in a trial of the OX40 agonist ivuxolimab. These receptor sequences come from an adult with an advanced solid tumor such as melanoma, head and neck, liver or kidney cancer.

In its sample, this clone was seen a few times. The gene calls are TRBV2 and TRBJ1-5; D uncertain. Looked up from germline, CDR1 is SNHLY and CDR2 is FYNNEI. The CDR3 spans 12 residues. Between the trimmed V and J ends, which lost 7 bases and 4 bases, there was a span of 8 bases. Written as DNA, the CDR3 is TGTGCCAGCACAGGTTCTAATCAGCCCCAGCATTTT. Translating it yields CASTGSNQPQHF.

The chain couples TRBV19 to TRBJ1-5; 8 nucleotides line up with TRBD1. Per germline, CDR1 LNHDA and CDR2 SQIVND (reference sequence). Losses at the gene ends were 10 bases for V and 2 bases for J; bases not matched to a gene: 10. The CDR3 covers 15 residues. CDR3 residues: CATAQGAGGNQPQHF. The CDR3 bases are TGTGCCACTGCGCAGGGGGCGGGTGGCAATCAGCCCCAGCATTTT.

J is TRBJ2-7 and V is TRBV2; D not resolved. Germline V gene data show CDR1 as SNHLY and CDR2 as FYNNEI. There are 11 residues in the CDR3. V was pared by 7 bases and J by 4 bases, with 8 bases between. The CDR3 DNA reads as TGTGCCAGCATGAAGTCATACGAGCAGTACTTC. This encodes CASMKSYEQYF.

The J gene is TRBJ2-7, the V gene TRBV13; TRBD1 aligns across 10 bases. Trimming cost V 6 bases and J 12 bases; bases outside gene matches: 11. Per the germline V gene, CDR1 is PRHDT and CDR2 is FYEKMQ (reference sequence). The length of the CDR3 is 13 residues. The CDR3 is CASSRDRGGSRYF. DNA for the CDR3: TGTGCCAGCAGTCGGGACAGGGGAGGTAGTCGGTACTTC.

This rearrangement joins TRBV6-4 to TRBJ1-2; D is uncertain. From germline, CDR1 is MRHNA and CDR2 SNTAGT. V dropped 0 bases and J dropped 4 bases, with 15 bases sitting between them. The CDR3 runs to 16 residues. CDR3 residues: CASSDSEPQNPYGYTF. CDR3 coding DNA: TGTGCCAGCAGTGACTCGGAGCCGCAAAACCCCTATGGCTACACCTTC.

The chain carries TRBV5-5 and TRBJ2-3, with D possibly matching TRBD2 (5 bases). The CDR3 totals 13 residues. Germline V lookup: CDR1 SGHKS, CDR2 YYEKEE (reference sequence). Deletions cut 6 bases from V and 3 bases from J, with 11 bases between. CDR3: CASNLGVTDTQYF. CDR3 coding DNA: TGTGCCAGCAACCTCGGGGTAACAGATACGCAGTATTTT.

The V and J genes are TRBV7-9 and TRBJ1-2; 7 bases align to TRBD1. J gave up 0 bases and V 5 bases, and 9 bases lay outside the gene matches. The CDR3 extends over 16 amino acids. Germline V gene lookup returns CDR1 SEHNR and CDR2 FQNEAQ (reference sequence). The chain's CDR3 is CASSPGWTGPNYGYTF. CDR3 coding DNA: TGTGCCAGCAGCCCAGGGTGGACAGGACCTAACTATGGCTACACCTTC.

The chain uses TRBV6-5 and TRBJ1-2; 7 nucleotides line up with TRBD1. J gave up 7 bases and V 6 bases, and 8 bases lay outside the gene matches. Germline CDR1 reads MNHEY; CDR2 reads SVGAGI. CDR3 size: 13 residues. The CDR3 protein is CASSLDRVGGYTF. The DNA of the CDR3 is TGTGCCAGCAGCCTCGACAGGGTGGGTGGCTACACCTTC.

This chain links TRBV6-1 with TRBJ2-2; D may be TRBD1 (5 bases). The CDR3 has 14 amino acids. V was shortened by 8 bases and J by 5 bases, with 15 bases between the two germline ends. CDR1 is MNHNS and CDR2 is SASEGT in the germline V gene. In nucleotides, the CDR3 is TGTGCCAGCGGTAGGGGTGATGGGACCGGGGAGCTGTTTTTT. This sequence encodes CASGRGDGTGELFF.

The chain has TRBV6-5 and TRBJ1-3; D is unresolved. This CDR3 contains 13 residues. The germline CDR1 and CDR2 sequences are MNHEY and SVGAGI. Trimming cost V 2 bases and J 7 bases, with 9 bases left between them. The DNA for the CDR3 is TGTGCCAGCAGTTACGAAGGCGGCAACACCATATATTTT. This encodes CASSYEGGNTIYF.

This chain connects TRBV5-1 to TRBJ1-6; D unresolved. The germline V gene has CDR1 SGHRS and CDR2 YFSETQ. Trimming stripped 0 bases from V and 0 bases from J, with 4 bases between. The CDR3 covers 15 residues. This CDR3 reads CASSLESSYNSPLHF. CDR3 bases: TGCGCCAGCAGCTTGGAGAGCTCCTATAATTCACCCCTCCACTTT.

The CDR3 here is CASSKGSSGGAGTGELFF. The CDR3 DNA follows: TGTGCCAGCAGCAAAGGTAGTAGCGGGGGGGCCGGCACCGGGGAGCTGTTTTTT. The chain links TRBV21-1 to TRBJ2-2; the D segment call TRBD2 is taken from the table without a DNA check. TRBV21-1 is deemed a pseudogene. There are 18 residues in the CDR3.

The J gene is TRBJ2-5, the V gene TRBV7-9; TRBD1 or TRBD2 may be the D gene (5 bases each). The CDR3 contains 15 residues. From germline, CDR1 is SEHNR and CDR2 FQNEAQ (reference sequence). V was shortened by 5 bases and J by 1 base, with 14 bases between the two germline ends. The DNA of the CDR3 is TGTGCCAGCAGCCCCCAGGGAGCATTCCAAGAGACCCAGTACTTC. It translates to CASSPQGAFQETQYF. The entire variable domain, with the rest obtained from reference TRBV7-9 and TRBJ2-5, is as follows: DTGVSQNPRHKITKRGQNVTFRCDPISEHNRLYWYRQTLGQGPEFLTYFQNEAQLEKSRLLSDRFSAERPKGSFSTLEIQRTEQGDSAMYLCASSPQGAFQETQYFGPGTRLLVL.

This chain uses TRBV14 with TRBJ1-2, with 7 positions matching TRBD1. The CDR3 is 14 residues long. Looked up from germline, CDR1 is SGHDN and CDR2 is FVKESK. J gave up 7 bases and V 5 bases, and 10 bases lay outside the gene matches. The CDR3 nucleotides are TGTGCCAGCAGCAGCAGCCGGACAGGCCGTGGCTACACCTTC. It is translated as CASSSSRTGRGYTF.

This clone has only one observation. The chain recombines TRBV7-2 with TRBJ2-5; TRBD2 aligns across 12 bases. V shed 5 bases, J shed 5 bases, and the junction held 6 bases outside the gene matches. The germline V gene has CDR1 SGHTA and CDR2 FQGNSA. The CDR3 has 15 amino acids. CDR3 bases: TGTGCCAGCAGCGGCACCGGACTAGCGGGGGAGACCCAGTACTTC. Encoded protein: CASSGTGLAGETQYF.

This chain joins TRBV9 and TRBJ1-1; D gene uncertain. V lost 0 bases and J lost 1, with 4 bases in between. Looked up from germline, CDR1 is SGDLS and CDR2 is YYNGEE. This CDR3 spans 13 amino acids. CDR3 sequence (DNA): TGTGCCAGCAGCGTAGAACCGAACACTGAAGCTTTCTTT. Its protein is CASSVEPNTEAFF.

The rearrangement joins TRBV6-1 to TRBJ1-5; D might be TRBD1 (6 bases). This CDR3 has 15 amino acids. The V and J ends lost 11 bases and 0 bases respectively, with 17 bases between them. The germline V gene encodes CDR1 MNHNS and CDR2 SASEGT. CDR3 amino acids: CASSPGDYSNQPQHF. CDR3 DNA sequence: TGTGCCTCCTCGCCAGGGGATTATAGCAATCAGCCCCAGCATTTT.

V and J are TRBV7-2 and TRBJ2-1; D assignment may be TRBD1 or TRBD2 (9 bases each). Germline V gives CDR1 SGHTA, CDR2 FQGNSA. The CDR3 consists of 16 residues. V lost 7 bases and J lost 9, with 25 bases in between. CDR3 sequence (DNA): TGTGCCAGCACCGAACAGGGGGCTAGCGGGGCCCTTGAGCAGTTCTTC. The encoded protein is CASTEQGASGALEQFF. The whole variable domain, remainder taken from reference TRBV7-2 and TRBJ2-1, is GAGVSQSPSNKVTEKGKDVELRCDPISGHTALYWYRQSLGQGLEFLIYFQGNSAPDKSGLPSDRFSAERTGGSVSTLTIQRTQQEDSAVYLCASTEQGASGALEQFFGPGTRLTVL.

The rearrangement links TRBV30 to TRBJ2-1, with TRBD1 as a possible D gene (5 bases). This CDR3 contains 15 residues. The V end was cut by 4 bases, the J end by 7 bases, with 20 bases between. Germline CDR1 GTSNPN, CDR2 SVGIG (reference sequence). The CDR3 sequence is CAWKRWQGNINEQFF. CDR3 nucleotides: TGTGCCTGGAAAAGATGGCAGGGAAATATAAATGAGCAGTTCTTC.

This chain links TRBV4-1 with TRBJ1-1, with TRBD1 as a possible D gene (6 bases). Germline V gene lookup returns CDR1 MGHRA and CDR2 YSYEKL. Trimming took off 0 bases at V and 3 bases at J, with 20 bases between the two ends. This CDR3 has 18 residues. This chain's CDR3 is CASSQDRRSRGRYTEAFF. The CDR3 bases are TGCGCCAGCAGCCAAGATCGGAGGAGCAGGGGACGGTACACTGAAGCTTTCTTT.

The CDR3 DNA reads TGTGCCAGCAGGACTTGGCGATCTGGGGCCAACGTCCTGACTTTC. This translates into CASRTWRSGANVLTF. The chain couples TRBV6-5 to TRBJ2-6; D gene unclear. Germline CDR1 and CDR2: MNHEY and SVGAGI. Between the trimmed V and J ends, which lost 6 bases and 1 base, there was a span of 10 bases. The CDR3 spans 15 residues.

The CDR3 protein is CASSFDRATGELFF. The CDR3 DNA follows: TGCGCCAGCAGCTTTGACAGGGCCACCGGGGAGCTGTTTTTT. This chain joins TRBV5-1 and TRBJ2-2, with 7 bases lining up with TRBD1. CDR1 is SGHRS, CDR2 YFSETQ, per germline. J lost 4 bases, V lost 2 bases, and 2 bases had no gene match. The CDR3 contains 14 residues.

In its sample, this clone was seen a few times. The rearrangement joins TRBV30 to TRBJ1-5; tentatively, D is TRBD1 (6 bases). Trimming took off 4 bases at V and 3 bases at J, with 10 bases between the two ends. Germline V gene data show CDR1 as GTSNPN and CDR2 as SVGIG (reference sequence). The CDR3 has 13 amino acids. In nucleotides, the CDR3 is TGTGCCTGGAAAGGGGGATTCAATCAGCCCCAGCATTTT. This translates into CAWKGGFNQPQHF.

The chain uses TRBV19 and TRBJ2-3, with D tentatively TRBD1 (5 bases). The CDR3 runs to 14 residues. CDR1 is LNHDA and CDR2 is SQIVND in the germline V gene (reference sequence). V gave up 0 bases and J gave up 1 base, with 5 bases separating them. The CDR3 region is CASSIDRGTDTQYF. The CDR3 DNA reads as TGTGCCAGTAGTATAGACAGGGGCACAGATACGCAGTATTTT.

J is TRBJ2-7 and V is TRBV7-2; possibly TRBD1 for D (5 bases). V lost 2 bases, J lost 4 bases, and 6 bases lay in between. Germline V lookup: CDR1 SGHTA, CDR2 FQGNSA. The CDR3 runs 12 residues. DNA for the CDR3: TGTGCCAGCAGCTTACAGGGATACGAGCAGTACTTC. This gives the protein CASSLQGYEQYF.

For this clone: Other DNA sequences in this specimen translate into the identical CDR3. The rearrangement uses TRBV5-6 and TRBJ1-4, with D perhaps matching TRBD1 (6 bases). Germline CDR1 reads SGHDT; CDR2 reads YYEEEE. This CDR3 is 16 amino acids long. V lost 4 bases and J lost 7, with 20 bases in between. CDR3 residues: CASSAAPGVAGEKLFF. The CDR3 DNA follows: TGTGCCAGCAGCGCAGCCCCAGGGGTAGCTGGTGAAAAACTGTTTTTT.

This CDR3 is CASSQDGWTDTQYF. As DNA, the CDR3 is TGTGCCAGTAGTCAAGATGGATGGACAGATACGCAGTATTTT. The chain combines TRBV19 with TRBJ2-3; D gene unclear. Per the germline V gene, CDR1 is LNHDA and CDR2 is SQIVND (reference sequence). CDR3 length: 14 residues. V lost 5 bases and J lost 3, with 12 bases in between.